One TCR beta chain is described in this entry. The specificity of this receptor is unknown. The input lacks base qualities; no much larger clone sits a single base away. These data come from a study of beta chain features in type 1 diabetes listed by TCRdb under 2018. The study in broad terms: No differences in mean age, gender distribution, total cell number or subset yield were found between patients and healthy donors. Naive and central memory subsets were obtained from all 28 donors, but regulatory and stem cell-like memory subsets were isolated from only 8 patients and roughly eight healthy donors. Across all samples, 107,917,701 sorted cells were examined, and cell number per subset correlated strongly with RNA yield. The study compared the TCRB repertoires of sorted circulating CD4+ T cell subsets in recently diagnosed type 1 diabetes patients with those in matched healthy donors.

The High Capacity cDNA Reverse Transcription Kit was used to reverse transcribe all of the isolated RNA, meaning that expressed TCRB transcripts were what got sequenced. Naive, central memory and regulatory T cell samples underwent deep immunoSEQ sequencing, averaging around 3.9 million total reads per sample. Sorted cells were lysed in RLT buffer, and RNA was extracted using DNase-treated RNeasy Micro or Mini kits according to cell number. To prevent cross-contamination, each cell subset was processed individually, whereas patient and healthy donor samples were processed jointly. TCRB sequences were amplified from cDNA with the immunoSEQ multiplex PCR, producing 87-bp fragments spanning the CDR3 region. Sequencing of the amplicons was performed on the Illumina HiSeq platform. The paper's processing steps were these. PCR bias was corrected computationally using synthetic template baselines, and reads within Hamming distance 2 were collapsed, with unmergeable singletons discarded. Reads were aligned against IMGT to assign V, D and J genes, CDR3 length and insertions or deletions at six rearrangement sites. Clonotype counts were normalized to sorted cell number within each subset before computing true diversity and Gini coefficients with the tcR R package. Repertoire sharing was quantified using the overlap coefficient calculated on TCRB nucleotide sequences. Out-of-frame TCRB sequences from naive cells were analyzed as a proxy for the pre-selection repertoire. TCRdb carries this immuneACCESS record with in-frame sequences only. Its versions omit some clonotypes, under half of them owing to an unresolved V gene in the studies checked, with the rest unexplained. Clonal size and the V and J genes are those of that table, whereas D and trimming came from the DNA. The sample table contains 400,000 to 500,000 clones; only one count was recorded for over 11% of them. The ten largest make up roughly 0.04% of the sample.

Overall study results and their limits: PCR may preferentially amplify shorter templates, but because patient and control samples were amplified and corrected together, any resulting skew would affect both groups equally. HLA sub-analyses involved small numbers of individuals, so any influence of HLA type on TCRB rearrangement remained unresolved. Patients with type 1 diabetes made fewer insertions and deleted more nucleotides at VDJ recombination sites, implying thymic rearrangement abnormalities. Because cDNA was sequenced instead of genomic DNA, activated cells with high expression could be over-represented, although the groups did not differ in activation or CD3 levels. Naive, central memory and regulatory TCRB repertoires appeared to be more similar among patients than among healthy donors. Type 1 diabetes patients showed a moderate but significant shortening of TCRB CDR3 length in all four CD4+ subsets.

Each donor gave one peripheral blood draw, around 0.12 L on average, collected into heparinised tubes. Using a panel that included CD45RO, CCR7, CD25, CD127, CD95 and CD27, naive, central memory, regulatory and stem cell-like memory CD4+ T cells were sorted on a BD FACSAria II. A purity above 95% was achieved for all sorted populations. PBMCs were isolated immediately by Lymphoprep density gradient centrifugation and stained directly without culture. Samples were stained and sorted in pairs, with one healthy donor and one patient per experiment, so that batch effects were minimized. The CDR3 starts with the cysteine, ends with the phenylalanine, and has 13 residues. CDR3 DNA only is kept here, 39 bases in frame from base 1. The junction shows trimming of 3 bases on V and 1 base on J, plus 9 bases between the germline ends. From a lookup of the germline V gene (reference sequence), CDR1 and CDR2 are GTSNPN and SVGIG.

The clonotype originates from a man aged 30-40 years in good health. The chain is made from TRBV30 and TRBJ1-1; no D gene call is confident. Sequencing input: naive CD4+ T cells from blood. The sample's cell subset or site, from its label and the paper: true naive CD4+ T cells. CDR3 region: CAWSEIANTEAFF. The DNA is TGTGCCTGGAGCGAAATAGCGAACACTGAAGCTTTCTTT.